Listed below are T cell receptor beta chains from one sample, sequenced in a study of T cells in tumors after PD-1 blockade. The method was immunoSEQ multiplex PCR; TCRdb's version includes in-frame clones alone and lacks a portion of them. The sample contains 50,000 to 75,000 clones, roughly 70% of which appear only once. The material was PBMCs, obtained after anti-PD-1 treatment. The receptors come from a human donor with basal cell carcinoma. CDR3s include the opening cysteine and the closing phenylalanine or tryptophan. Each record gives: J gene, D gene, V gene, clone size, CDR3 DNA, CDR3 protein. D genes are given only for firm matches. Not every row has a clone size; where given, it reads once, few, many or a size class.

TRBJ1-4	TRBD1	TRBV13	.	TGTGCCAGCAGGCCGGGACAACCGGGACAGGGTCTGAATTATAATGAAAAACTGTTTTTT	CASRPGQPGQGLNYNEKLFF
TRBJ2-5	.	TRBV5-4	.	TGTGCCAGCAGCTTGGCAGCAGGGGAGACCCAGTACTTC	CASSLAAGETQYF
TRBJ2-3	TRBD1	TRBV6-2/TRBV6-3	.	TGTGCCAGCAGTTACCAGGGGGCCAGAGATACGCAGTATTTT	CASSYQGARDTQYF
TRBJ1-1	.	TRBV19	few	TGTGCCAGTAGTGACAGGTGGGGACGGACTGAAGCTTTCTTT	CASSDRWGRTEAFF
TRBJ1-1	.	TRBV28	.	TGTGCCAGCAGTTTCATACAGAGCACTGAAGCTTTCTTT	CASSFIQSTEAFF
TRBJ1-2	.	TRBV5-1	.	TGCGCCAGCAGCTTGGCCCAGACAGCCAACTATGGCTACACCTTC	CASSLAQTANYGYTF
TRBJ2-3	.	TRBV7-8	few	TGTGCCAGCAGCTTAGTGGTTATGGGGGGCGCAGATACGCAGTATTTT	CASSLVVMGGADTQYF
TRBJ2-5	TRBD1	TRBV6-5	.	TGTGCCACAGCTCCCGACAGGGGGGAGACCCAGTACTTC	CATAPDRGETQYF
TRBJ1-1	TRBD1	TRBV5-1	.	TGCGCCAGCAGCTATGGACAGGGTTTGAACACTGAAGCTTTCTTT	CASSYGQGLNTEAFF
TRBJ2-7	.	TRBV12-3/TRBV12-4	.	TGTGCCAGCAGTTTAATCCTGTCGGGTGAGCAGTACTTC	CASSLILSGEQYF
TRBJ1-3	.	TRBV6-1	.	TGTGCCAGCAGTGAGAGCGGGGGGTTCTCTGGAAACACCATATATTTT	CASSESGGFSGNTIYF
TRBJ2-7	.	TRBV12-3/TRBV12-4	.	TGTGCCAGCAGTTTAGTTGTCGGGTACGAGCAGTACTTC	CASSLVVGYEQYF